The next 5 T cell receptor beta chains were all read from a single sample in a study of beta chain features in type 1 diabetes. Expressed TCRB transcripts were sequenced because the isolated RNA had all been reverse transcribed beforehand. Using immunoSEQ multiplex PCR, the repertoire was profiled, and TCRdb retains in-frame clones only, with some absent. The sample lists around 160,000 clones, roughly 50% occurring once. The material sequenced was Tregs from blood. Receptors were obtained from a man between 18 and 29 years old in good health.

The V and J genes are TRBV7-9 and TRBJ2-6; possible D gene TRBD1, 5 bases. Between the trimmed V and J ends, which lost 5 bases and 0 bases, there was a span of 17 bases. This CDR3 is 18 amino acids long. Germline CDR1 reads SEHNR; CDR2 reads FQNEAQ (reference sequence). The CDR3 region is CASSPYAQVTSGANVLTF. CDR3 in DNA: TGTGCCAGCAGCCCCTACGCACAGGTTACCTCTGGGGCCAACGTCCTGACTTTC.

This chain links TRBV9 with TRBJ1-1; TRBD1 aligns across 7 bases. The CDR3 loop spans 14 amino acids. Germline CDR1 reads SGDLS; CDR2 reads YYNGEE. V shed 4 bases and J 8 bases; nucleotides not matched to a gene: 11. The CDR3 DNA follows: TGTGCCAGCAGCCCCCTAAGGGGGCGGGTAGAAGCTTTCTTT. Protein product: CASSPLRGRVEAFF.

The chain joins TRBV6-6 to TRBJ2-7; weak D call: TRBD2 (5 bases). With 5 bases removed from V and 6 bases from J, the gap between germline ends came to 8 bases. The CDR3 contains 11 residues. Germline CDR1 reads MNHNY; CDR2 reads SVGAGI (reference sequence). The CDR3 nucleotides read TGTGCCAGCAGTCGACTAAGCGAGCAGTACTTC. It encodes CASSRLSEQYF.

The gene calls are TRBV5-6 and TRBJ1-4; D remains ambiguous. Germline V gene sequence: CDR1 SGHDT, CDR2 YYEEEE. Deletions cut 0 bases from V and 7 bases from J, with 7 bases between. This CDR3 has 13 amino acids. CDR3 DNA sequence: TGTGCCAGCAGCTTGGCCTTCGGTGAAAAACTGTTTTTT. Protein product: CASSLAFGEKLFF.

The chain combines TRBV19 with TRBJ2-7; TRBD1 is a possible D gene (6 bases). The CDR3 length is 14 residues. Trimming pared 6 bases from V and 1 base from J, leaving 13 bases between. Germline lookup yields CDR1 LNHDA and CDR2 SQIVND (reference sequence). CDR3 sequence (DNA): TGTGCCAGTAGGCAGTCAGGGGTATCCTACGAGCAGTACTTC. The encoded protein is CASRQSGVSYEQYF.